This T cell receptor (beta chain) derives from a study of control samples from healthy donors and cancer patients. Clones were sequenced by immunoSEQ multiplex PCR, and TCRdb holds only the in-frame ones, with some missing. Here the sample spans some 200,000 clones, roughly 94% being singletons. The germline V and J ends were trimmed by 5 bases and 0 bases, with 13 bases remaining between them. Germline V CDR1 and CDR2: SQVTM, ANQGSEA. This CDR3 comprises 14 residues. The specimen was blood. The sequence was collected from a man aged 50 to 59 in good health. The gene calls are TRBV29-1 and TRBJ1-2; D unresolved. CDR3 DNA: TGCAGCGTTTTGGCCGCAAGGGCTAACTATGGCTACACCTTC. It specifies CSVLAARANYGYTF.